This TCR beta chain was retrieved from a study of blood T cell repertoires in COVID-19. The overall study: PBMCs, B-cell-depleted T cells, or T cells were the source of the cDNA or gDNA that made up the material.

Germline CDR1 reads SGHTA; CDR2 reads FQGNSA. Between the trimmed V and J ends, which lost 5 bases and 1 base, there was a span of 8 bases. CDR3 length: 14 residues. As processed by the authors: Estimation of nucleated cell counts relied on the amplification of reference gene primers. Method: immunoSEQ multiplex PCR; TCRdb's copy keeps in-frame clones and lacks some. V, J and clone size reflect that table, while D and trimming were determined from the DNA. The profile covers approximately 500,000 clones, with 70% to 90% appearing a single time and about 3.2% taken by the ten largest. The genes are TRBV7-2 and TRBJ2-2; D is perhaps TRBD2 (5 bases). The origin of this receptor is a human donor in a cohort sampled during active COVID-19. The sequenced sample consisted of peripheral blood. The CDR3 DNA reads TGTGCCAGCAGCCCTGGAGGGAACACCGGGGAGCTGTTTTTT. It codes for CASSPGGNTGELFF.